This T cell receptor (beta chain) derives from a study of shared clonotypes between healthy human individuals. Repertoires were generated with immunoSEQ multiplex PCR, while TCRdb's copy carries only in-frame clones and drops some. Of millions of clones in the sample, just over 90% were seen once. The CDR3 runs to 15 residues. Germline CDR1 is ENHRY and CDR2 is SYGVKD. With 4 bases clipped from V and 9 bases from J, the junction kept 14 bases outside the gene matches. Material: naive CD4+ T cells sorted from blood. Subset here: CD45RA+ positively selected. The sequence came from a man aged 18 to 30 in good health. This chain connects TRBV10-3 to TRBJ1-2; 7 bases are a match to TRBD1. In DNA form, the CDR3 reads TGTGCCATCAGTGCAACAGGGGAGAGGTATAGTAGCTACACCTTC. This translates into CAISATGERYSSYTF.